This T cell receptor (beta chain) was observed in a study of control samples from healthy donors and cancer patients. J lost 4 bases, V lost 2 bases, and 5 bases had no gene match. CDR3 length equals 15 residues. Germline V gene sequence: CDR1 SGHNT, CDR2 YYREEE (reference sequence). TCRdb's copy holds only in-frame clones and misses some; the assay was immunoSEQ multiplex PCR. The table lists over 85,000 clones, 85% to 90% of them singletons. Sequenced input: PBMCs. The gene calls are TRBV5-4 and TRBJ2-1; TRBD2 agrees at 8 bases. This clonotype originated in a woman aged 55-75 years with lung cancer. In nucleotides, the CDR3 is TGTGCCAGCAGCTTCTCGGGGGGGCAATACAATGAGCAGTTCTTC. It translates to CASSFSGGQYNEQFF.